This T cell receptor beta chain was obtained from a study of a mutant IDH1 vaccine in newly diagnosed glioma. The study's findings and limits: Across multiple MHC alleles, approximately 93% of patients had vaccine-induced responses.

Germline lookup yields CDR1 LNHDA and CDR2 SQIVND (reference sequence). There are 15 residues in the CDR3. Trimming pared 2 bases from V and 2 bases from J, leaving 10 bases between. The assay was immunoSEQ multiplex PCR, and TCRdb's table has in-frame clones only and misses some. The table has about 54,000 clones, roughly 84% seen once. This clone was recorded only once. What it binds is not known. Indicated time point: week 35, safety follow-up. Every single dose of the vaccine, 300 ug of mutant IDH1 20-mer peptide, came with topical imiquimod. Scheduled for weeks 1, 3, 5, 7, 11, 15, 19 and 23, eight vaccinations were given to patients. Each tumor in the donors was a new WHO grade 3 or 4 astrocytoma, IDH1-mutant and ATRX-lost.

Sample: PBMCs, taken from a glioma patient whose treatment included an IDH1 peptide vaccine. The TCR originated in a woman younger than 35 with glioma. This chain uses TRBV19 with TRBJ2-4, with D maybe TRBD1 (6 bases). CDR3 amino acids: CASSIIGTTKNIQYF. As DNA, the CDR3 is TGTGCCAGTAGTATAATAGGGACAACCAAAAACATTCAGTACTTC. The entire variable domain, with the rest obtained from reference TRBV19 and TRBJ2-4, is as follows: DGGITQSPKYLFRKEGQNVTLSCEQNLNHDAMYWYRQDPGQGLRLIYYSQIVNDFQKGDIAEGYSVSREKKESFPLTVTSAQKNPTAFYLCASSIIGTTKNIQYFGAGTRLSVL.